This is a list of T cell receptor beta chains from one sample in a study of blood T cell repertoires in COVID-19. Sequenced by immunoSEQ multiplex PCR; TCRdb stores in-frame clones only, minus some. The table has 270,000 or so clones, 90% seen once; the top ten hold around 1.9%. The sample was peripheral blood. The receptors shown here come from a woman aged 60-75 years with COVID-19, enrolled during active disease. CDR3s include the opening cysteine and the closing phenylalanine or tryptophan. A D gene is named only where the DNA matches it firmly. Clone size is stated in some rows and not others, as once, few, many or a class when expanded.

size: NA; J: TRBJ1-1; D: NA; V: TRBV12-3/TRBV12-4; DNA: TGTGCCAGCAGGGGCTGGACTGAAGCTTTCTTT; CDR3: CASRGWTEAFF
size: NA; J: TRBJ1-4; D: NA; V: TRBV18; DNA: TGTGCCAGCTCACCTATCAGTGCAAATGAAAAACTGTTTTTT; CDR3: CASSPISANEKLFF
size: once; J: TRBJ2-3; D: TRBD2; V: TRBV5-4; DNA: TGTGCCAGCAGCCCCCCGACTAGCGGGGCATCTTTAGACACAGATACGCAGTATTTT; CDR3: CASSPPTSGASLDTDTQYF
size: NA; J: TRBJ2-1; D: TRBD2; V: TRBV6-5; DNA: TGTGCCAGCAGCTTAGGACTAGCGGGCTACAATGAGCAGTTCTTC; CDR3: CASSLGLAGYNEQFF
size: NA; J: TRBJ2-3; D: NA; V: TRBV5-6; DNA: TGTGCCAGCAGCTTGACAGGTCCTAGCACAGATACGCAGTATTTT; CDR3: CASSLTGPSTDTQYF
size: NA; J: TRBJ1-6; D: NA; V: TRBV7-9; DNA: TGTGCCAGCAGAACAGCCGGGGATAGCTCCTATAATTCACCCCTCCACTTT; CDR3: CASRTAGDSSYNSPLHF
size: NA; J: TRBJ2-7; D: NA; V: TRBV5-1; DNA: TGCGCCAGCAGCTTCGGGGGTGGGCAGGGCAGGATGGAGCAGTACTTC; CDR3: CASSFGGGQGRMEQYF
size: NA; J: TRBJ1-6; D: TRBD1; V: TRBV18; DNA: TGTGCCAGCTCACCGGGCACAGGGGATAATTCACCCCTCCACTTT; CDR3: CASSPGTGDNSPLHF
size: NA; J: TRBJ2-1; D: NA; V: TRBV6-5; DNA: TGTGCCAGCAGTTACTCCGATGAGCAGTTCTTC; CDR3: CASSYSDEQFF
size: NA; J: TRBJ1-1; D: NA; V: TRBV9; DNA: TGTGCCAGCAGCGGACGAGGAGGGAACACTGAAGCTTTCTTT; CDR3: CASSGRGGNTEAFF
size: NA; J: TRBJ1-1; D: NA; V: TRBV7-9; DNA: TGTGCCAGCAGCTTTTCCGGAGGGAACACTGAAGCTTTCTTT; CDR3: CASSFSGGNTEAFF
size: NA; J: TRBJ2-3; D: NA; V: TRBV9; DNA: TGTGCCAGCAGCGGAGTGGTGGTGGATACGCAGTATTTT; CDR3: CASSGVVVDTQYF
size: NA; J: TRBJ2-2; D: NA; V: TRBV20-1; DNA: TGCAGTGCTAGTAAAAAACGAGAGGGTGAGAACACCGGGGAGCTGTTTTTT; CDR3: CSASKKREGENTGELFF
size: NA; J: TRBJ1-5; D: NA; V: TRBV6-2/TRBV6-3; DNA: TGTGCCAGCAGTTACAGGGGCGACAATCAGCCCCAGCATTTT; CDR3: CASSYRGDNQPQHF
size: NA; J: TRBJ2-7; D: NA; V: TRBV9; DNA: TGTGCCAGCAGCGTAGTGGCTGCCCCCTACGAGCAGTACTTC; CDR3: CASSVVAAPYEQYF
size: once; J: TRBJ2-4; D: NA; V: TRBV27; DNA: TGTGCCAGCAGGAGGACTCGGAACAAGGGTGACATTCAGTACTTC; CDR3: CASRRTRNKGDIQYF
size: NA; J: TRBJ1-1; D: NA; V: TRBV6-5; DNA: TGTGCCAGCAGTCGCCAGGGGCAGGGAGGGAGCTTCTTT; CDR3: CASSRQGQGGSFF
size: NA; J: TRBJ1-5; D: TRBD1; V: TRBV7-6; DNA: TGTGCCAGCAGCCCAGGGACAGGGGGCAATCAGCCCCAGCATTTT; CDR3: CASSPGTGGNQPQHF
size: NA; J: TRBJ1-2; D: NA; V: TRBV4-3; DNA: TGCGCCAGCAGCCAAGATCGGGGGGGGGCGTATGGCTACACCTTC; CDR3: CASSQDRGGAYGYTF
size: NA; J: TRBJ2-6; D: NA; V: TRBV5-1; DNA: TGCGCCAGCAGCGGGAGATCTGGGGCCAACGTCCTGACTTTC; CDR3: CASSGRSGANVLTF
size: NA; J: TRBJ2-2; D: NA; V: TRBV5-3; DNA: TGTGCCAGAAGCCCGAGCACCGGGGAGCTGTTTTTT; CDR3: CARSPSTGELFF
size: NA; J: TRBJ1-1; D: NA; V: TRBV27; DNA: TGTGCCAGCAGTTTGAACAGGGCGGACACTGAAGCTTTCTTT; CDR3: CASSLNRADTEAFF
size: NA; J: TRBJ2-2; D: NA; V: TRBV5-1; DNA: TGCGCCAGCAGCCTCCGCGGGGAAGGAGGTGTTGTCAGCACCGGGGAGCTGTTTTTT; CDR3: CASSLRGEGGVVSTGELFF
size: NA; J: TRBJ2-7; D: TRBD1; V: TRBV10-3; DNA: TGTGCCATCAGTGATACAGGGGGTAGAAGCTACGAGCAGTACTTC; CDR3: CAISDTGGRSYEQYF
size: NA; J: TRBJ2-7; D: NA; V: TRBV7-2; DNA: TGTGCCAGCAGCTTACCTAACTCCTACGAGCAGTACTTC; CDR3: CASSLPNSYEQYF
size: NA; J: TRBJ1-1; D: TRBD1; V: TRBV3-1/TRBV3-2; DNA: TGTGCCAGCAGCCGGGACAGTGCTGAAGCTTTCTTT; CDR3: CASSRDSAEAFF
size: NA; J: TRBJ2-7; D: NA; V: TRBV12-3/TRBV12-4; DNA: TGTGCCAGCAGTCCCAGAGGGTACGAGCAGTACTTC; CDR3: CASSPRGYEQYF
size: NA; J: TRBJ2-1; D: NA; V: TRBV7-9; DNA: TGTGCCAGCAGCTTCCGGGTCTACGCTGAGCAGTTCTTC; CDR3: CASSFRVYAEQFF
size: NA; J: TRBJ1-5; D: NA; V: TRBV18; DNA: TGTGCCAGCTCACCAGGGCAAAATCAGCCCCAGCATTTT; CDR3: CASSPGQNQPQHF
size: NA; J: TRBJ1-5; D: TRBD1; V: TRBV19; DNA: TGTGCCAGTAGTAAAGACAGGGTGCGTCAGCCCCAGCATTTT; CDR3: CASSKDRVRQPQHF
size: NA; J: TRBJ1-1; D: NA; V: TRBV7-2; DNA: TGTGCCAGCAGCTTTTCGCCCGAGGGAGGGGTGAGAGCTTTCTTT; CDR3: CASSFSPEGGVRAFF
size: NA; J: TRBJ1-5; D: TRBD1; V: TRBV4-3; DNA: TGCGCCAGCAGCCAACCTGACAGGGACCTATGGCATCAGCCCCAGCATTTT; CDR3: CASSQPDRDLWHQPQHF
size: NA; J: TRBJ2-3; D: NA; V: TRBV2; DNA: TGTGCCAGCAGTGAAGCCCCACTAGTTACAGATACGCAGTATTTT; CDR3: CASSEAPLVTDTQYF
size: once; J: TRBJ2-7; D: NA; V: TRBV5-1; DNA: TGCGCCAGCAGCTTGGAAGGGGACTCCTACGAGCAGTACTTC; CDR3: CASSLEGDSYEQYF
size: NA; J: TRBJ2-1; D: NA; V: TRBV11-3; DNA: TGTGCCAGCAGCTTAGTCTCGGCAGGGAGGAATGAGCAGTTCTTC; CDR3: CASSLVSAGRNEQFF
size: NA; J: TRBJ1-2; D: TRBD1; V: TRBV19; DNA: TGTGCCAGTAGTAAACAGGGGAACTATGGCTACACCTTC; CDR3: CASSKQGNYGYTF